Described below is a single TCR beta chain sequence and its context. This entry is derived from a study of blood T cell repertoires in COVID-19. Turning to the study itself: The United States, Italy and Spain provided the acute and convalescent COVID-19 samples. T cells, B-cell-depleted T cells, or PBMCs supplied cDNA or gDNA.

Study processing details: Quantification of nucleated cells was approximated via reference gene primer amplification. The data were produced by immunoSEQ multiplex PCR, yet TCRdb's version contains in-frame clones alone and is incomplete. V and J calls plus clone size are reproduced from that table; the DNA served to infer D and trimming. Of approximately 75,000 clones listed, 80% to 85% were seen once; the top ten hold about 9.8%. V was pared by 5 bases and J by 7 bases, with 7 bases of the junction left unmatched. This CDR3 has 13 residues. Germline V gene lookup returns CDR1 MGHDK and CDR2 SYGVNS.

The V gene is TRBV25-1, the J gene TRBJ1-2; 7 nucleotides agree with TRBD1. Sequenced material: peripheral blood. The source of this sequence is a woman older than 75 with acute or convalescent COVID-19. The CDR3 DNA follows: TGTGCCAGCAGTTCGAGGGGGCTGGGTGGCTACACCTTC. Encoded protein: CASSSRGLGGYTF.